This T cell receptor beta chain is drawn from a study of response to subunit inactivated influenza vaccine. Study findings and constraints: New T cells are recruited in small numbers by each seasonal influenza vaccination, according to the authors' suggestion.

Germline CDR1 SGHTA, CDR2 FQGTGA. The CDR3 runs 16 residues. The ends were cut back, 0 bases at V and 3 bases at J, with 12 bases in the middle. This clonotype was detected many times. Its target is unknown. TCRdb re-derived calls from the RT-PCR reads in MiXCR, one entry per CDR3 protein. The data show around 470,000 distinct CDR3 sequences, approximately 7.7% seen once. The V call is TRBV7-3, the J call TRBJ2-1, with D possibly matching TRBD2 (6 bases). This sample comprised PBMCs from blood, obtained less than 30 months after vaccination. The TCR originated in a man aged 50 to 75 who received an inactivated influenza vaccine. Here the CDR3 reads CASSLTGGTFYNEQFF. CDR3 DNA: TGTGCCAGCAGCTTAACCGGCGGGACTTTCTACAATGAGCAGTTCTTC.